This is a list of T cell receptor beta chains from one sample in a study of blood T cell repertoires in COVID-19. Sequenced by immunoSEQ multiplex PCR; TCRdb stores in-frame clones only, minus some. This sample carries about 120,000 clones, about four fifths of them seen once, and the ten largest clones take roughly a tenth. Sequences were obtained from peripheral blood. The receptors stem from a human donor in a cohort sampled during active COVID-19. Each CDR3 is given with its conserved first and last residue. The D gene is left open where the match is weak. Some rows have no size entry. The others give once, few or many, or a class for an expanded clone.

V	size	J	D	DNA	CDR3
TRBV11-3	few	TRBJ2-7	TRBD2	TGTGCCAGCAGCTTAACAGGACTAGCGGGGAACTACGAGCAGTACTTC	CASSLTGLAGNYEQYF
TRBV5-6	few	TRBJ2-7	NA	TGTGCCAGCAGCTGGACAGCCGGGAACGAGCAGTACTTC	CASSWTAGNEQYF
TRBV7-3	NA	TRBJ2-1	TRBD2	TGTGCCAGCAGCCACCAAAGCGGGAGTGGGAATGAGCAGTTCTTC	CASSHQSGSGNEQFF
TRBV18	NA	TRBJ1-5	NA	TGTGCCAGCTCACGAGGACCCCCAGGGAGCAATCAGCCCCAGCATTTT	CASSRGPPGSNQPQHF
TRBV5-6	once	TRBJ2-7	NA	TGTGCCAGCAGCTTCTTTACAGGGTCCTACGAGCAGTACTTC	CASSFFTGSYEQYF
TRBV5-4	NA	TRBJ1-3	NA	TGTGCCAGCAGTGTAGGCGGAAGGGGAAACACCATATATTTT	CASSVGGRGNTIYF
TRBV11-2	NA	TRBJ1-1	NA	TGTGCCAGCAGCTTCGATGACAGCCGGGGGACTGAAGCTTTCTTT	CASSFDDSRGTEAFF
TRBV30	NA	TRBJ1-6	TRBD1	TGTGCCTGGACCACGACAGGGTCTGCTTCACCCCTCCACTTT	CAWTTTGSASPLHF
TRBV5-1	NA	TRBJ2-7	NA	TGCGCCAGCAGCTTGGCCTCGGGGAAGGAGCAGTACTTC	CASSLASGKEQYF
TRBV28	NA	TRBJ1-5	TRBD1	TGTGCCAGCAGGGCGACAGGGAACCAGCCCCAGCATTTT	CASRATGNQPQHF
TRBV18	NA	TRBJ2-6	NA	TGTGCCAGCTCACCCTCTTCCTCTGGGGCCAACGTCCTGACTTTC	CASSPSSSGANVLTF
TRBV7-3	NA	TRBJ2-1	NA	TGTGCCAGCAGCCAACAGGGTGCTGAGCAGTTCTTC	CASSQQGAEQFF
TRBV18	NA	TRBJ2-1	TRBD2	TGTGCCAGCTCACCACCGCGAGCGGGAGTCAGTGAGCAGTTCTTC	CASSPPRAGVSEQFF
TRBV20-1	NA	TRBJ2-1	NA	TGCAGTGCTAGTGGAGCTGGGACTTCCTCCTACAATGAGCAGTTCTTC	CSASGAGTSSYNEQFF
TRBV18	NA	TRBJ2-2	NA	TGTGCCAGCTCACCCCGGGACTTGTTGGACACCGGGGAGCTGTTTTTT	CASSPRDLLDTGELFF
TRBV7-3	NA	TRBJ2-2	NA	TGTGCCAGCAGCGGCCCTAACACCGGGGAGCTGTTTTTT	CASSGPNTGELFF
TRBV18	NA	TRBJ1-5	NA	TGTGCCAGCTCAGGTGGTCTGCAGGGGAATCAGCCCCAGCATTTT	CASSGGLQGNQPQHF
TRBV14	NA	TRBJ1-2	NA	TGTGCCAGCAGCCAATCTGGGGCGAGCCCTGGCTACACCTTC	CASSQSGASPGYTF
TRBV5-4	NA	TRBJ2-7	NA	TGTGCCAGCAGCTTGGGAGGCTACGAGCAGTACTTC	CASSLGGYEQYF
TRBV5-6	few	TRBJ1-2	NA	TGTGCCAGCAGCCGATTATCCAGTTCCTATGGCTACACCTTC	CASSRLSSSYGYTF
TRBV7-2	NA	TRBJ2-3	TRBD2	TGTGCCAGCAGCTCCCGTAGCGGGAGCGCAACAGATACGCAGTATTTT	CASSSRSGSATDTQYF
TRBV7-2	NA	TRBJ1-5	TRBD1	TGTGCCAGCAGCTTAGGGGGCGGACAGGGGGGACGGCCCCAGCATTTT	CASSLGGGQGGRPQHF
TRBV11-2	few	TRBJ2-2	NA	TGTGCCAGCAGCCCTCCGTTTCAGACAGATACCGGGGAGCTGTTTTTT	CASSPPFQTDTGELFF
TRBV10-1	few	TRBJ1-5	TRBD1	TGCGCCAGCAGTGAGTCGGGTACTCGTAAACAGGGGATGGATCAGCCCCAGCATTTT	CASSESGTRKQGMDQPQHF
TRBV10-3	NA	TRBJ2-7	TRBD1	TGTGCCATCAGTGACCCCTCCCGGGACAGCTACGAGCAGTACTTC	CAISDPSRDSYEQYF
TRBV7-6	NA	TRBJ2-5	TRBD1	TGTGCCAGCAGCCCAGGGACAGGCGGTGAGACCCAGTACTTC	CASSPGTGGETQYF
TRBV5-8	NA	TRBJ1-2	TRBD1	TGTGCCAGCAGCTTTGGGACAGGGGGTTTCGGTGGCTACACCTTC	CASSFGTGGFGGYTF